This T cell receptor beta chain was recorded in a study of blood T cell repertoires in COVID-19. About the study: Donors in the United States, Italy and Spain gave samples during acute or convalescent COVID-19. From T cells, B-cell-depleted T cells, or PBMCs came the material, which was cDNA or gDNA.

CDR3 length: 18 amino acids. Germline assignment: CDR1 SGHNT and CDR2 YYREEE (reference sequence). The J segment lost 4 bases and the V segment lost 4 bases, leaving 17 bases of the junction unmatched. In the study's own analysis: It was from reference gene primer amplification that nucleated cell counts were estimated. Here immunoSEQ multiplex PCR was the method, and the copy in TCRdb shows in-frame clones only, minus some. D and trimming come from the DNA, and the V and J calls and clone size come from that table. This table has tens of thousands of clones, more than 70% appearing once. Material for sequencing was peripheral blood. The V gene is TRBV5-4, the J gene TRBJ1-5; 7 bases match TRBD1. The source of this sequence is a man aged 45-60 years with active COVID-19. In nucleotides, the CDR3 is TGTGCCAGCAGCCACCTCTCGACAGGGACGCATAGTAATCAGCCCCAGCATTTT. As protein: CASSHLSTGTHSNQPQHF.